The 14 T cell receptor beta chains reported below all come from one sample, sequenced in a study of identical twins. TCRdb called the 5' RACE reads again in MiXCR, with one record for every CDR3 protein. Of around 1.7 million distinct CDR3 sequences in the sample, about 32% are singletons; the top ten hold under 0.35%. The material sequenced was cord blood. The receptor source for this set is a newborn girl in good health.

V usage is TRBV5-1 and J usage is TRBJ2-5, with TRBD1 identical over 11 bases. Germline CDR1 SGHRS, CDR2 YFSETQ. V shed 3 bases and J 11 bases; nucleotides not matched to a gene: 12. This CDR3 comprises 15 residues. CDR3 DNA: TGCGCCAGCAGCTCAACCGGGACAGGGGGTAGTGAGCAGTACTTC. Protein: CASSSTGTGGSEQYF.

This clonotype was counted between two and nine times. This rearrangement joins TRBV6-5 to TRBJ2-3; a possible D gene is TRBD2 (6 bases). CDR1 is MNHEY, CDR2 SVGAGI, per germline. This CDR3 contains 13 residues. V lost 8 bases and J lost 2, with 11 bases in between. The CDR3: CASGTLATDTQYF. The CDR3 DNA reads TGTGCCAGCGGGACTCTAGCCACAGATACGCAGTATTTT.

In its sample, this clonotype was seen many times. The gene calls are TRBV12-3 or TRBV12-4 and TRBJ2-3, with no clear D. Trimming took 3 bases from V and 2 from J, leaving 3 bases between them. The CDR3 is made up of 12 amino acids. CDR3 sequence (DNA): TGTGCCAGCAGTTTTCCCACAGATACGCAGTATTTT. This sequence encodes CASSFPTDTQYF.

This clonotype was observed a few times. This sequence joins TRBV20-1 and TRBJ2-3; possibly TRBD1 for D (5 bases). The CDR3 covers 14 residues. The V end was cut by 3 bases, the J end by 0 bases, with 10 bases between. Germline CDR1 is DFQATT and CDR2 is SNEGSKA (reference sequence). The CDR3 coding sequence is TGCAGTGCTAGTGGGGCGGTAAGCACAGATACGCAGTATTTT. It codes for CSASGAVSTDTQYF.

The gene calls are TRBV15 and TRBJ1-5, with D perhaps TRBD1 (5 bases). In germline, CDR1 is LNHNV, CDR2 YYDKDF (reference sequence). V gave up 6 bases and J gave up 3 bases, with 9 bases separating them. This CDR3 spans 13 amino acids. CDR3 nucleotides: TGTGCCACCAGATCAGGGTACAATCAGCCCCAGCATTTT. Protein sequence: CATRSGYNQPQHF.

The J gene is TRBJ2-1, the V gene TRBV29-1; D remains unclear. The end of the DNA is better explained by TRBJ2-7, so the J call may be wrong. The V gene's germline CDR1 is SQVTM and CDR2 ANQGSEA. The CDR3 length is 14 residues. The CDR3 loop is CSVVNSPKNNEQYF. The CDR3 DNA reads TGCAGCGTTGTGAATAGCCCTAAAAACAATGAGCAGTACTTC.

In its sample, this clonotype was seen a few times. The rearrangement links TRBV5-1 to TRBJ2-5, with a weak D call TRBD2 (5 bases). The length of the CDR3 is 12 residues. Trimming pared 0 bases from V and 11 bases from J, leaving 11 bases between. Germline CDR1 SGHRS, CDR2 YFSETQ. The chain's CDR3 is CASSLDGIEQYF. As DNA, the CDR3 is TGCGCCAGCAGCTTGGACGGGATTGAGCAGTACTTC.

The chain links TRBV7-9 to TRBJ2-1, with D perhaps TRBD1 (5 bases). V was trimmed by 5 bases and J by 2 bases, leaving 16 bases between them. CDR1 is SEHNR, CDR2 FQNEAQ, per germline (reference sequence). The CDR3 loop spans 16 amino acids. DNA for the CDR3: TGTGCCAGCAGCCCAGCAGGGCAGGGCACCTACAATGAGCAGTTCTTC. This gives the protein CASSPAGQGTYNEQFF.

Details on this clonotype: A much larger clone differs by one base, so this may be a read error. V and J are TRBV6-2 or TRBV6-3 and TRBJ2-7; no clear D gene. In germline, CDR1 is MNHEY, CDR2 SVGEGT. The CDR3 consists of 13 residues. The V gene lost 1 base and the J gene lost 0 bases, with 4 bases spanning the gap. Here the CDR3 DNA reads TGTGCCAGCAGTTACTACATCTCCTACGAGCAGTACTTC. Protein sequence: CASSYYISYEQYF.

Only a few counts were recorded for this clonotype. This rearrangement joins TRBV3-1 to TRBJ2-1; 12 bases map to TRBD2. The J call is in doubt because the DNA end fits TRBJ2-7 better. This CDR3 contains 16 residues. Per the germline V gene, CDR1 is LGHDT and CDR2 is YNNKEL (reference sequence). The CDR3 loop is CASSRPGLAGYNEQYF. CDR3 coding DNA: TGTGCCAGCAGCCGCCCGGGACTAGCGGGCTACAATGAGCAGTACTTC.

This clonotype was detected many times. The CDR3 DNA reads as TGTGCCAGCAGCTCCGGGGGACCCCAGTATTTT. This sequence encodes CASSSGGPQYF. The chain joins TRBV13 to TRBJ2-3; D perhaps matches TRBD2 (6 bases). The V end was cut by 4 bases, the J end by 12 bases, with 11 bases between. The CDR3 is made up of 11 amino acids. Per germline, CDR1 PRHDT and CDR2 FYEKMQ (reference sequence).

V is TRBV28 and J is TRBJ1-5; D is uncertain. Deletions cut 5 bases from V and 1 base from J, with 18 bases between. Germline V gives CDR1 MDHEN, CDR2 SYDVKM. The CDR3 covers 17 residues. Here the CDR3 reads CASSARSFWLSNQPQHF. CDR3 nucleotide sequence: TGTGCCAGCAGTGCCAGATCCTTTTGGTTAAGCAATCAGCCCCAGCATTTT.

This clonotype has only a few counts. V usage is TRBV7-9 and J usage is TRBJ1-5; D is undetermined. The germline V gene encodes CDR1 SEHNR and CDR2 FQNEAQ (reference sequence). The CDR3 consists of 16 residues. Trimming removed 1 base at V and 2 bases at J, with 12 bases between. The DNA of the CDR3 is TGTGCCAGCAGCTTAGGCGGCGGCCGAGGCAATCAGCCCCAGCATTTT. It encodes CASSLGGGRGNQPQHF.

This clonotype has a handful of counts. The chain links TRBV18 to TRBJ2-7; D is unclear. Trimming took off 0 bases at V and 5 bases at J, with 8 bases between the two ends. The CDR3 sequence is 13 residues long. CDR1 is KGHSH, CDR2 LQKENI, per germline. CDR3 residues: CASSPPGFNEQYF. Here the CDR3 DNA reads TGTGCCAGCTCACCACCGGGGTTCAACGAGCAGTACTTC.